The T cell receptor beta chain under discussion was sequenced for a study of regulatory T cells in long-lasting Graves disease. This CDR3 comprises 15 residues. Per germline, CDR1 LNHDA and CDR2 SQIVND (reference sequence). J lost 9 bases, V lost 4 bases, and 8 bases had no gene match. This clonotype was recorded a few times. As for time point: persistent/refractory GD, antithyroid drugs over 5 years with positive TRAb. There was RNA extracted from PBMCs, and the TCR library was made from it. Peripheral blood, around 9 milliliters of it, was drawn into EDTA tubes. Arm-PCR with iRepertoire HTBI primers amplified the CDR3 regions for these TCR beta libraries. Each CDR3 protein is one row after TCRdb ran MiXCR on the multiplex PCR reads. The sample lists a few hundred thousand distinct CDR3 sequences; 23% were seen once.

The chain carries TRBV19 and TRBJ1-4; 10 bases are a match to TRBD1. This sequence originates from a female donor with Graves disease. The sample was peripheral blood mononuclear cells (PBMCs), taken when the disease was refractory, from a patient treated with antithyroid drugs. The CDR3 spells CASSTGGQGRQKLFF. CDR3 bases: TGTGCCAGTAGTACTGGGGGACAGGGGCGTCAAAAACTGTTTTTT.